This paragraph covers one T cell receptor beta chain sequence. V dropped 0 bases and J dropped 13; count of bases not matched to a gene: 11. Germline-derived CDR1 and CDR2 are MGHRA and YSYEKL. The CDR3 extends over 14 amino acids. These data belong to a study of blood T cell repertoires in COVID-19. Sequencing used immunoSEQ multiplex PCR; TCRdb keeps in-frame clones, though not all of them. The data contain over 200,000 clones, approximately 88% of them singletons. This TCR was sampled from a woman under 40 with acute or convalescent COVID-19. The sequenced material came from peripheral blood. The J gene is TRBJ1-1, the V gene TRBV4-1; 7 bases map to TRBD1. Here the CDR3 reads CASSQERVDRANFF. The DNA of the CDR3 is TGCGCCAGCAGCCAAGAAAGGGTCGACAGGGCAAATTTCTTT.